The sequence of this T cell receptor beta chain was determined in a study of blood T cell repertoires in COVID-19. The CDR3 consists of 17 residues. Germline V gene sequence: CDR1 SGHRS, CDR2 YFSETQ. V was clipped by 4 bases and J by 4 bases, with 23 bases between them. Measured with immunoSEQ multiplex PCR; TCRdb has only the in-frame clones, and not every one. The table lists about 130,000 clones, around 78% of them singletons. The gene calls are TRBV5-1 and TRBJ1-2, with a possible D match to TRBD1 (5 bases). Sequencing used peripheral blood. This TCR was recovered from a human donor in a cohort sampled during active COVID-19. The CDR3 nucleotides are TGCGCCAGCAGCCCGTCGACAGACTCCCCTGGAATCTATGGCTACACCTTC. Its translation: CASSPSTDSPGIYGYTF.